The source of this TCR beta chain is a study of regulatory T cells in long-lasting Graves disease. Construction of TCR beta libraries relied on iRepertoire HTBI primers and on Arm-PCR targeting CDR3 regions. TCRdb passed the multiplex PCR reads through MiXCR, listing each CDR3 protein once. The table lists approximately 690,000 distinct CDR3 sequences, about 32% of them singletons. The time point here: persistent/refractory GD, antithyroid drugs over 5 years with positive TRAb. The TCR library was made from RNA extracted from PBMCs. The sample consisted of peripheral blood mononuclear cells (PBMCs), taken when the disease was refractory, from a patient treated with antithyroid drugs. This sequence originates from a female donor with Graves disease.

For the CDR3, the DNA is TGTGCCAGCAGCCCAAGGACAGGGATCGACGAGCAGTACTTC. The encoded protein is CASSPRTGIDEQYF. The chain employs TRBV9 and TRBJ2-7, with TRBD1 matching 8 bases. The CDR3 sequence is 14 residues long. V was clipped by 4 bases and J by 5 bases; unmatched bases: 8. CDR1 is SGDLS, CDR2 YYNGEE, per germline.